This T cell receptor (beta chain) originates from a study of blood T cell repertoires in COVID-19. For the study at large: Collection of acute and convalescent COVID-19 samples took place in the United States, Italy and Spain. Sources were T cells, B-cell-depleted T cells, or PBMCs; the material itself was cDNA or gDNA.

Germline CDR1 is SGHDT and CDR2 is YYEEEE. This CDR3 is 13 amino acids long. Losses at the gene ends were 2 bases for V and 3 bases for J; bases not matched to a gene: 1. In the original processing: Amplifying reference gene primers gave estimates of nucleated cell counts. Produced via immunoSEQ multiplex PCR; TCRdb's table is partial and in-frame only. The DNA was the basis for D and trimming; V, J and clone size are from that table. The sample lists approximately 150,000 clones, about 76% occurring once. This sequence originates from a human donor in a cohort sampled during active COVID-19. V gene TRBV5-6 combines with J gene TRBJ2-7; TRBD2 matches 8 bases. Sequencing was carried out using peripheral blood. CDR3 nucleotide sequence: TGTGCCAGCAGCTTCGGGGGGGACTACGAGCAGTACTTC. This codes for CASSFGGDYEQYF.